Presented here are 32 T cell receptor beta chains from one specimen sequenced in a study of T cell responses to AZD1222 COVID-19 vaccine. Sequencing was performed with immunoSEQ multiplex PCR; in TCRdb, only in-frame clones are kept and a portion is missing. The sample includes roughly 160,000 clones, 70% to 90% seen only once; the top ten take roughly 4%. This specimen consisted of peripheral blood, obtained 28 days after the second AZD1222 dose. The receptors originated from an adult who received the AZD1222 COVID-19 vaccine.

The genes are TRBV18 and TRBJ2-3; D unresolved. The CDR3 is 13 amino acids. From germline, CDR1 is KGHSH and CDR2 LQKENI. Trimming removed 2 bases from V and 2 bases from J, with 5 bases in between. The CDR3 reads CASSPTSTDTQYF. Here the CDR3 DNA reads TGTGCCAGCTCACCAACCTCCACAGATACGCAGTATTTT.

A remark on this clone: A junction end diverges from the germline sequence, so it may reflect a read error. V gene TRBV2 combines with J gene TRBJ1-1; D is unresolved. Germline CDR1 is SNHLY and CDR2 is FYNNEI. The CDR3 runs 12 residues. The chain's CDR3 is CASSSEGPEAFF. CDR3 in DNA: TGTGCCAGCAGTAGTGAAGGCCCTGAGGCTTTCTTT.

The CDR3 sequence is CASSRQDSNTGELFF. In nucleotides, the CDR3 is TGTGCCAGCAGTCGACAGGACTCGAACACCGGGGAGCTGTTTTTT. The gene calls are TRBV11-1 and TRBJ2-2; maybe TRBD1 (6 bases). The CDR3 loop spans 15 amino acids. Trimming shortened V by 6 bases and J by 0 bases, and 11 bases separated the two germline ends. Germline-derived CDR1 and CDR2 are SGHAT and FQDESV (reference sequence).

V and J are TRBV7-2 and TRBJ2-3; 7 positions agree with TRBD2. With 2 bases clipped from V and 6 bases from J, the junction kept 5 bases outside the gene matches. The germline V gene encodes CDR1 SGHTA and CDR2 FQGNSA. This CDR3 has 14 residues. The CDR3 sequence is CASSLRWGGDTQYF. CDR3 in DNA: TGTGCCAGCAGCTTACGGTGGGGGGGGGATACGCAGTATTTT. Together with reference TRBV7-2 and TRBJ2-3, the CDR3 gives the full variable domain: GAGVSQSPSNKVTEKGKDVELRCDPISGHTALYWYRQSLGQGLEFLIYFQGNSAPDKSGLPSDRFSAERTGGSVSTLTIQRTQQEDSAVYLCASSLRWGGDTQYFGPGTRLTVL.

The chain combines TRBV6-2 or TRBV6-3 with TRBJ1-2; the D gene is possibly TRBD1 (5 bases). Per the germline V gene, CDR1 is MNHEY and CDR2 is SVGEGT. V was pared by 1 base and J by 7 bases, with 16 bases between. The CDR3 spans 15 residues. The CDR3 DNA sequence: TGTGCCAGCAGTTACTTGGGGCTCAGTGCTTCTGGCTACACCTTC. This translates into CASSYLGLSASGYTF.

The gene calls are TRBV2 and TRBJ1-2; the match to TRBD1 covers 9 bases. Germline CDR1 is SNHLY and CDR2 is FYNNEI. The V and J ends lost 8 bases and 7 bases, in that order; junction bases with no gene match: 17. The CDR3 extends over 16 amino acids. The chain's CDR3 is CASSGTGYDPMGGYTF. As DNA, the CDR3 is TGTGCCAGCTCCGGGACAGGGTATGATCCTATGGGTGGCTACACCTTC.

Regarding this clone: At the DNA level, this CDR3 is encoded by other sequences in the same sample as well. V is TRBV2 and J is TRBJ2-7; D remains ambiguous. V lost 1 base and J lost 2, with 12 bases in between. The CDR3 spans 15 residues. In germline, CDR1 is SNHLY, CDR2 FYNNEI. CDR3 protein: CASSEVLLGTYEQYF. CDR3 DNA: TGTGCCAGCAGTGAAGTTCTATTGGGAACCTACGAGCAGTACTTC. Filled out from reference TRBV2 and TRBJ2-7, the complete variable domain reads EPEVTQTPSHQVTQMGQEVILRCVPISNHLYFYWYRQILGQKVEFLVSFYNNEISEKSEIFDDQFSVERPDGSNFTLKIRSTKLEDSAMYFCASSEVLLGTYEQYFGPGTRLTVT.

The chain has TRBV7-2 and TRBJ2-2; D might be TRBD2 (5 bases). Germline loops: CDR1 SGHTA, CDR2 FQGNSA. V was shortened by 7 bases and J by 7 bases, with 13 bases between the two germline ends. The CDR3 is 13 amino acids. CDR3 region: CASTLNRGGELFF. In DNA, the CDR3 is TGTGCCAGCACCCTAAATCGGGGCGGGGAGCTGTTTTTT.

The V and J genes are TRBV11-3 and TRBJ1-1, with D possibly being TRBD1 (6 bases). Trimming took 3 bases from V and 4 from J, leaving 9 bases between them. The CDR3 runs to 13 residues. The V gene's germline CDR1 is SGHNT and CDR2 YENEEA. CDR3 coding DNA: TGTGCCAGCAGCTTTCAAGGGGGCACTGAAGCTTTCTTT. Translation gives CASSFQGGTEAFF. Filled out from reference TRBV11-3 and TRBJ1-1, the complete variable domain reads EAGVVQSPRYKIIEKKQPVAFWCNPISGHNTLYWYLQNLGQGPELLIRYENEEAVDDSQLPKDRFSAERLKGVDSTLKIQPAELGDSAVYLCASSFQGGTEAFFGQGTRLTVV.

The chain has TRBV18 and TRBJ1-5, with D perhaps TRBD1 (6 bases). The CDR3 sequence is 15 residues long. Germline assignment: CDR1 KGHSH and CDR2 LQKENI. V lost 3 bases, J lost 6 bases, and 15 bases lay in between. CDR3 sequence: CASSPPDRLGQPQHF. In DNA form, the CDR3 reads TGTGCCAGCTCACCGCCCGACAGGCTCGGTCAGCCCCAGCATTTT.

This sequence joins TRBV6-6 and TRBJ1-2, with D hard to call. CDR1 and CDR2 from the germline V gene are MNHNY and SVGAGI (reference sequence). Trimming cost V 3 bases and J 7 bases, with 0 bases left between them. The CDR3 has 9 residues. CDR3 region: CASSYGYTF. For the CDR3, the DNA is TGTGCCAGCAGTTATGGCTACACCTTC.

The chain employs TRBV19 and TRBJ2-3; D is perhaps TRBD1 (6 bases). Trimming stripped 3 bases from V and 1 base from J, with 14 bases between. The CDR3 is 16 residues long. The germline CDR1 and CDR2 sequences are LNHDA and SQIVND (reference sequence). In DNA form, the CDR3 reads TGTGCCAGTAGTATGTTCGCAGGGGCCGGCACAGATACGCAGTATTTT. As protein: CASSMFAGAGTDTQYF.

This rearrangement joins TRBV18 to TRBJ1-2; D not certain. The CDR3 consists of 13 residues. Germline lookup yields CDR1 KGHSH and CDR2 LQKENI. The ends were cut back, 2 bases at V and 8 bases at J, with 12 bases in the middle. The chain's CDR3 is CASSPRESEGYTF. In DNA, the CDR3 is TGTGCCAGCTCACCAAGGGAATCGGAGGGCTACACCTTC.

V is TRBV4-1 and J is TRBJ1-1, with a weak D call TRBD1 (5 bases). This CDR3 has 19 amino acids. Germline loops: CDR1 MGHRA, CDR2 YSYEKL. V lost 0 bases and J lost 1, with 21 bases in between. DNA for the CDR3: TGCGCCAGCAGCCAAGATAGGAGGGGCAGTGAAATAGGGAACACTGAAGCTTTCTTT. This codes for CASSQDRRGSEIGNTEAFF.

This clone was seen only once. The gene calls are TRBV29-1 and TRBJ2-6; no definite D call. CDR3 length: 15 amino acids. Germline-derived CDR1 and CDR2 are SQVTM and ANQGSEA. V lost 1 base and J lost 0, with 7 bases in between. CDR3 sequence: CSVEVGDSGANVLTF. CDR3 nucleotides: TGCAGCGTTGAAGTAGGAGACTCTGGGGCCAACGTCCTGACTTTC. The entire variable domain, with the rest obtained from reference TRBV29-1 and TRBJ2-6, is as follows: SAVISQKPSRDICQRGTSLTIQCQVDSQVTMMFWYRQQPGQSLTLIATANQGSEATYESGFVIDKFPISRPNLTFSTLTVSNMSPEDSSIYLCSVEVGDSGANVLTFGAGSRLTVL.

The chain employs TRBV2 and TRBJ1-6; D not certain. The germline V and J ends were trimmed by 3 bases and 10 bases, with 7 bases remaining between them. The CDR3 spans 12 residues. CDR1 SNHLY and CDR2 FYNNEI come from the germline V gene. Here the CDR3 reads CASSDYQSPLHF. DNA of the CDR3: TGTGCCAGCAGTGATTATCAATCACCCCTCCACTTT.

The chain is built from TRBV7-9 and TRBJ1-4; TRBD1 matches at 10 bases. Germline CDR1 and CDR2: SEHNR and FQNEAQ (reference sequence). V was clipped by 4 bases and J by 5 bases; unmatched bases: 4. The CDR3 extends over 15 amino acids. The CDR3 DNA reads TGTGCCAGCAGCTCCCCGGGACAGGGGAATGAAAAACTGTTTTTT. It is translated as CASSSPGQGNEKLFF.

The chain recombines TRBV5-1 with TRBJ1-5; D is unresolved. Germline CDR1 and CDR2: SGHRS and YFSETQ. Trimming left V 1 base short and J 2 bases short, with 7 bases between. The CDR3 sequence is 14 residues long. The CDR3 region is CASSLSGGNQPQHF. The CDR3 region has the DNA TGCGCCAGCAGCTTGTCCGGAGGCAATCAGCCCCAGCATTTT.

The chain recombines TRBV2 with TRBJ1-4; no clear D gene. The CDR3 loop spans 18 amino acids. CDR1 SNHLY and CDR2 FYNNEI come from the germline V gene. V was trimmed by 2 bases and J by 4 bases, leaving 20 bases between them. CDR3 amino acids: CASSESGINTENNEKLFF. The CDR3 region has the DNA TGTGCCAGCAGTGAATCAGGCATCAATACAGAAAATAATGAAAAACTGTTTTTT.

The V and J genes are TRBV19 and TRBJ2-2; 7 nucleotides match TRBD1. The V and J ends lost 5 bases and 4 bases, in that order; junction bases with no gene match: 25. Germline V CDR1 and CDR2: LNHDA, SQIVND (reference sequence). The CDR3 runs 21 residues. CDR3 bases: TGTGCCAGTAGTCCAAGGGACAGCCAATTTTTGCCTGGTACTATCACCGGGGAGCTGTTTTTT. It yields the protein CASSPRDSQFLPGTITGELFF.

The chain couples TRBV19 to TRBJ1-5, with 10 bases aligning to TRBD1. Germline CDR1 and CDR2: LNHDA and SQIVND (reference sequence). This CDR3 region has 16 residues. Germline trimming cut 9 bases from V and 5 bases from J; bases unmatched to any gene: 13. The CDR3 is CASAGTGAVYYQPQHF. The CDR3 DNA follows: TGTGCCAGCGCCGGGACAGGGGCTGTATACTATCAGCCCCAGCATTTT.

This sequence joins TRBV7-3 and TRBJ2-7, with 7 nucleotides matching TRBD2. V shed 3 bases and J 6 bases; nucleotides not matched to a gene: 8. Per germline, CDR1 SGHTA and CDR2 FQGTGA. This CDR3 spans 14 amino acids. DNA for the CDR3: TGTGCCAGCAGCTTCCGGCGGGAGTCGGGCGAGCAGTACTTC. Its translation is CASSFRRESGEQYF.

The table lists this clone with a count of one. V is TRBV6-6 and J is TRBJ1-1; 7 nucleotides agree with TRBD1. This CDR3 has 13 amino acids. Germline CDR1 is MNHNY and CDR2 is SVGAGI (reference sequence). Germline trimming cut 4 bases from V and 11 bases from J; bases unmatched to any gene: 10. CDR3 amino acids: CASSSPLQGTAFF. CDR3 nucleotide sequence: TGTGCCAGCAGTTCCCCCCTACAGGGGACGGCTTTCTTT.

This clone was detected only once. The V gene is TRBV25-1, the J gene TRBJ1-6; D is undetermined. Trimming took off 3 bases at V and 10 bases at J, with 13 bases between the two ends. This CDR3 has 14 residues. CDR1 is MGHDK, CDR2 SYGVNS, per germline. CDR3 sequence: CASSDPYDWSPLHF. DNA for the CDR3: TGTGCCAGCAGTGACCCCTACGATTGGTCACCCCTCCACTTT.

The chain joins TRBV5-6 to TRBJ1-2, with a weak D call TRBD1 (6 bases). CDR3 length equals 16 residues. The V gene's germline CDR1 is SGHDT and CDR2 YYEEEE. V lost 4 bases and J lost 2, with 18 bases in between. The CDR3 loop is CASSQSGQLLNYGYTF. The CDR3 bases are TGTGCCAGCAGCCAATCCGGACAGCTTCTGAACTATGGCTACACCTTC.

The chain carries TRBV6-6 and TRBJ2-7; 7 nucleotides agree with TRBD1. V was clipped by 6 bases and J by 3 bases; unmatched bases: 5. CDR1 is MNHNY, CDR2 SVGAGI, per germline (reference sequence). CDR3 length: 13 residues. CDR3 coding DNA: TGTGCCAGCAGCCTGACAGGGAACTACGAGCAGTACTTC. This encodes CASSLTGNYEQYF.

V is TRBV7-9 and J is TRBJ1-1; possible D gene TRBD1, 6 bases. V was cut by 4 bases and J by 6 bases, with 12 bases left in between. The CDR3 runs to 13 residues. Looked up from germline, CDR1 is SEHNR and CDR2 is FQNEAQ (reference sequence). The DNA of the CDR3 is TGTGCCAGCAGCTCGTACAGGGACTCTGAAGCTTTCTTT. Its protein is CASSSYRDSEAFF.

This chain links TRBV27 with TRBJ1-1, with 7 bases lining up with TRBD1. This CDR3 has 13 residues. V lost 6 bases to trimming and J lost 7 bases; unmatched junction nucleotides: 8. From germline, CDR1 is MNHEY and CDR2 SMNVEV (reference sequence). The CDR3 bases are TGTGCCAGCAGCCTCCGACAGGGTGGTGAAGCTTTCTTT. This encodes CASSLRQGGEAFF.

V usage is TRBV2 and J usage is TRBJ1-5; D is ambiguous. V shed 2 bases and J shed 1 base, with 0 bases lying between them. The CDR3 is 12 residues long. The V gene's germline CDR1 is SNHLY and CDR2 FYNNEI. The CDR3 reads CASSESNQPQHF. The CDR3 DNA sequence: TGTGCCAGCAGTGAAAGCAATCAGCCCCAGCATTTT. The variable domain in full, completed from reference TRBV2 and TRBJ1-5, reads EPEVTQTPSHQVTQMGQEVILRCVPISNHLYFYWYRQILGQKVEFLVSFYNNEISEKSEIFDDQFSVERPDGSNFTLKIRSTKLEDSAMYFCASSESNQPQHFGDGTRLSIL.

In this sample, this clone turned up a few times. The rearrangement uses TRBV14 and TRBJ1-2; TRBD1 matches 11 bases. Trimming removed 1 base from V and 6 bases from J; junction bases left unmatched: 1. In germline, CDR1 is SGHDN, CDR2 FVKESK. CDR3 length equals 14 residues. CDR3 loop: CASSQGTGGDGYTF. The CDR3 nucleotides are TGTGCCAGCAGCCAAGGGACAGGGGGCGATGGCTACACCTTC.

The chain employs TRBV4-3 and TRBJ1-1; unclear D gene. CDR1 LGHNA and CDR2 YSLEER come from the germline V gene. The CDR3 extends over 14 amino acids. V gave up 0 bases and J gave up 0 bases, with 5 bases separating them. CDR3 sequence: CASSQELMNTEAFF. The CDR3 DNA is TGCGCCAGCAGCCAAGAACTCATGAACACTGAAGCTTTCTTT.

The chain joins TRBV7-6 to TRBJ2-3; 7 positions match TRBD2. The V and J ends lost 3 bases and 2 bases, in that order; junction bases with no gene match: 11. Germline CDR1 and CDR2: SGHVS and FNYEAQ. The CDR3 runs to 17 residues. The CDR3 loop reads CASSLTAPGLFTDTQYF. As DNA, the CDR3 is TGTGCCAGCAGCTTGACCGCGCCGGGACTATTCACAGATACGCAGTATTTT.